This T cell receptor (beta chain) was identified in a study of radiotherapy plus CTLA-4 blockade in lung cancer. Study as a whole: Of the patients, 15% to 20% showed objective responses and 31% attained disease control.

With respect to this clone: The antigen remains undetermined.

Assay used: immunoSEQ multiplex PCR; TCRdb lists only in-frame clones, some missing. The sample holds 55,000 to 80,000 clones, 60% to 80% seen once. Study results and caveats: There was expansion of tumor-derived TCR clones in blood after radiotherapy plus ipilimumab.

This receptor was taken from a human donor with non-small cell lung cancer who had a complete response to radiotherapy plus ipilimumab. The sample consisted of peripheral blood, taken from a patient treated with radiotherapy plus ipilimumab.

The CDR3 sequence is CASNRDLDNSPLHF. CDR3 in DNA: TGTGCCAGCAACAGGGACCTAGATAATTCACCCCTCCACTTT. The genes are TRBV9 and TRBJ1-6, with a weak D call TRBD1 (6 bases). Trimming stripped 6 bases from V and 5 bases from J, with 12 bases between. The CDR3 sequence is 14 residues long. CDR1 is SGDLS and CDR2 is YYNGEE in the germline V gene.